This TCR beta chain came from a study of blood T cell repertoires in COVID-19. Study-wide background: There were acute and convalescent COVID-19 samples, and they came from the United States, Italy and Spain. T cells, B-cell-depleted T cells, or PBMCs supplied cDNA or gDNA.

Seattle researchers signed up patients amid active infection and tracked them longitudinally. In the original workflow: Estimated nucleated cell counts came from reference gene primer amplification. Clones were read by immunoSEQ multiplex PCR, and TCRdb kept only the in-frame ones, dropping some. For V, J and clone size, that table is used; D and trimming come from the DNA. The data contain 250,000 to 300,000 clones, 80% to 90% of them singletons. This CDR3 is 15 amino acids long. Germline CDR1 SGHVS, CDR2 FQNEAQ. J gave up 2 bases and V 5 bases, and 9 bases lay outside the gene matches. This TCR was sampled from a woman between 65 and 79 years old with COVID-19, enrolled during active disease. The sequenced sample consisted of peripheral blood. The J gene is TRBJ2-7, the V gene TRBV7-8, with 7 bases identical to TRBD1. The CDR3 spells CASSIERDSTYEQYF. CDR3 DNA: TGTGCCAGCAGCATTGAACGGGACAGCACCTACGAGCAGTACTTC. Supplemented by reference TRBV7-8 and TRBJ2-7, the full variable domain reads GAGVSQSPRYKVAKRGQDVALRCDPISGHVSLFWYQQALGQGPEFLTYFQNEAQLDKSGLPSDRFFAERPEGSVSTLKIQRTQQEDSAVYLCASSIERDSTYEQYFGPGTRLTVT.